This T cell receptor (beta chain) was sequenced during a study of T cell repertoires in cytomegalovirus infection. Overall study context: Indications of both CMV infection and matching HLA type were provided by public TCR beta signatures.

The V gene's germline CDR1 is SGHNT and CDR2 YYREEE (reference sequence). The V end was cut by 2 bases, the J end by 7 bases, with 9 bases between. The CDR3 runs 13 residues. Overall study results and limits: In two of eight donors, the top clonotype was HLA-C-restricted CMV-specific. The cumulative frequency of public TCR beta families distinguished individuals who carried CMV together with the relevant HLA.

TCRdb fed the reads into MiXCR, producing one record per CDR3 protein. Of under 200,000 distinct CDR3 sequences in the sample, about a fifth were seen once. Comments on this clonotype: Its antigen is still unknown.

This TCR came from a human donor in good health (CMV status not recorded). Some clones in this sample may be carry-over from other donors' samples. The starting material was CD8+ T cells from cultured PBMCs, obtained from culture after CMV antigen stimulation. This rearrangement joins TRBV5-4 to TRBJ2-2; possible D gene TRBD2, 5 bases. The CDR3 bases are TGTGCCAGCAGCTTAGCGGAGAACGGGGAGCTGTTTTTT. Protein sequence: CASSLAENGELFF.